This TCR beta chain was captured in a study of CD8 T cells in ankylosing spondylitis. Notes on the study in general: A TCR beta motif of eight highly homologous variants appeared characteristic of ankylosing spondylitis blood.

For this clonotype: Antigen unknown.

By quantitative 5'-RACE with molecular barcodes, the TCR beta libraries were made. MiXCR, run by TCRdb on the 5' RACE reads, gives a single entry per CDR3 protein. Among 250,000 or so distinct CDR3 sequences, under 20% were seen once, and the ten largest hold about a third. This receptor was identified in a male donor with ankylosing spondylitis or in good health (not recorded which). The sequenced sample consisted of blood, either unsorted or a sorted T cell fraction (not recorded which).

For the CDR3, the DNA is TGTGCCAGCAGTTTTGGGCCTGGGTTAGAGCAGTACTTC. It codes for CASSFGPGLEQYF. The J gene is TRBJ2-7, the V gene TRBV27, with D hard to call. Germline V gene sequence: CDR1 MNHEY, CDR2 SMNVEV (reference sequence). This CDR3 has 13 residues. Trimming cost V 3 bases and J 7 bases, with 13 bases left between them.